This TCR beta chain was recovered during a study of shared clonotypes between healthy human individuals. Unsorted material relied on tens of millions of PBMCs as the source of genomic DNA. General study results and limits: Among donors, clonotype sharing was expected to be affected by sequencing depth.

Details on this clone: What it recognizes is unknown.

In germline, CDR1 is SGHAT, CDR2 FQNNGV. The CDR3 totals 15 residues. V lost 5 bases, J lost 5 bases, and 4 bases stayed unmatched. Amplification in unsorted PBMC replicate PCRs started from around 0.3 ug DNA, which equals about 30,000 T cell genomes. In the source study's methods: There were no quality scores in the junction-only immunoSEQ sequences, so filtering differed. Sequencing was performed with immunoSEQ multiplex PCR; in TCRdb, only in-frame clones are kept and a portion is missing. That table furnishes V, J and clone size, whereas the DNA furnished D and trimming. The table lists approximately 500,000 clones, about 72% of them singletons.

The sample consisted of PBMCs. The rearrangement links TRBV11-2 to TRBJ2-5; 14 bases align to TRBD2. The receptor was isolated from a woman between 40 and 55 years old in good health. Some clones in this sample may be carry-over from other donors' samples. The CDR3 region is CASSTGLAGVETQYF. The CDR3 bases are TGTGCCAGCAGCACGGGACTAGCGGGAGTGGAGACCCAGTACTTC.